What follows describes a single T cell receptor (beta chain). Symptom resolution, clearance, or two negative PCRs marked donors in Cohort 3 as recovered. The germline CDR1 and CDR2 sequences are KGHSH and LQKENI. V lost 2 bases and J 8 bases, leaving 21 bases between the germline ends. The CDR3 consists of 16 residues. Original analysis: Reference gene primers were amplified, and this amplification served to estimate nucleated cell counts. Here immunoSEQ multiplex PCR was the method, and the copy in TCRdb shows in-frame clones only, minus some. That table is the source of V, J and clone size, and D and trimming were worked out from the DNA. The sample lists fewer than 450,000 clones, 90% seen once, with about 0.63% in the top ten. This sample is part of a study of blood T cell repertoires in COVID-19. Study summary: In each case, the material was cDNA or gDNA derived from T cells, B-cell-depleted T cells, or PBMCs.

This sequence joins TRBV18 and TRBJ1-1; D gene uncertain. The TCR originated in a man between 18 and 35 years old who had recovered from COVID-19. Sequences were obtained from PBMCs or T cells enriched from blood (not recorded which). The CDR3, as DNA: TGTGCCAGCTCACCAAGGCCCGAGACTCGATCCCTAGAAGCTTTCTTT. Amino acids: CASSPRPETRSLEAFF.